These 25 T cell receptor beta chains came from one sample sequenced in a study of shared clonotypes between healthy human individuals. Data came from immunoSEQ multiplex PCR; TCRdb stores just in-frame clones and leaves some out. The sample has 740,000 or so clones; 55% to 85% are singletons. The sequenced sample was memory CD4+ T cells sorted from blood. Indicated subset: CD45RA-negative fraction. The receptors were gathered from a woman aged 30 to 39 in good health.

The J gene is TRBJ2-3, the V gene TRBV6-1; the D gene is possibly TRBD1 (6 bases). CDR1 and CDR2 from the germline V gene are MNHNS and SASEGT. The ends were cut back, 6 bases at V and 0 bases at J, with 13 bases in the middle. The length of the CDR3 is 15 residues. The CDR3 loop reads CASSGPGESTDTQYF. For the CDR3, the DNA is TGTGCCAGCAGCGGGCCAGGGGAAAGCACAGATACGCAGTATTTT.

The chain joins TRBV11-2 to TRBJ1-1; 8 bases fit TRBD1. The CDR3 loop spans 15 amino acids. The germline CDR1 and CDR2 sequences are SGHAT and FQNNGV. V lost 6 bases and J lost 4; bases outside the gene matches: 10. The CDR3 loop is CASREPGTGRTEAFF. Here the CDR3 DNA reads TGTGCCAGCAGGGAACCCGGGACAGGACGCACTGAAGCTTTCTTT. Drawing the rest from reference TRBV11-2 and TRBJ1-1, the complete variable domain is EAGVAQSPRYKIIEKRQSVAFWCNPISGHATLYWYQQILGQGPKLLIQFQNNGVVDDSQLPKDRFSAERLKGVDSTLKIQPAKLEDSAVYLCASREPGTGRTEAFFGQGTRLTVV.

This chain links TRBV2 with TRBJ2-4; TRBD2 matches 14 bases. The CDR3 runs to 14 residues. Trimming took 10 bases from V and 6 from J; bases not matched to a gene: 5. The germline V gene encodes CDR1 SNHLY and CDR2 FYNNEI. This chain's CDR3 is CAIRGLAGVNIQYF. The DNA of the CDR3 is TGTGCCATAAGGGGACTAGCGGGAGTAAACATTCAGTACTTC.

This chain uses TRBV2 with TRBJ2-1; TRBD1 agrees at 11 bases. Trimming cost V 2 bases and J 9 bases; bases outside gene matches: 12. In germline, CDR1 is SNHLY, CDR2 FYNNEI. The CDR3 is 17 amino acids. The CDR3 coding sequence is TGTGCCAGCAGTGAAAGGGACAGGGGGACTAGCTATAGTGAGCAGTTCTTC. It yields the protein CASSERDRGTSYSEQFF.

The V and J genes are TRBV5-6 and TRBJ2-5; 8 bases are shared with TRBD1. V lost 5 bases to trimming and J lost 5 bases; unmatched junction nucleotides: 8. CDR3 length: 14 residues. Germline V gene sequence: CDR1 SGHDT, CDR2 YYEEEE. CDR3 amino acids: CASSRSGGHETQYF. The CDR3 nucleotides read TGTGCCAGCAGTAGATCAGGGGGCCACGAGACCCAGTACTTC.

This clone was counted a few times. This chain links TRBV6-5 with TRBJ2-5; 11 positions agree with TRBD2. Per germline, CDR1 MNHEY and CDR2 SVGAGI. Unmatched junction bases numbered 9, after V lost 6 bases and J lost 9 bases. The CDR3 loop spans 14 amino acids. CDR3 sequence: CASSTTSGGGAQYF. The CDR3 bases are TGTGCCAGCAGCACCACTAGCGGGGGAGGCGCCCAGTACTTC.

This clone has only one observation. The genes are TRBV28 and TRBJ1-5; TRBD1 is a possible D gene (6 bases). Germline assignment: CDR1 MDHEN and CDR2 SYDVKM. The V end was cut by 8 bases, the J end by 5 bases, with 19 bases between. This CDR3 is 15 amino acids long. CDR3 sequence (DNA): TGTGCCAGCCGCACGAGCCTGGGGGGGCATCAGCCCCAGCATTTT. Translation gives CASRTSLGGHQPQHF.

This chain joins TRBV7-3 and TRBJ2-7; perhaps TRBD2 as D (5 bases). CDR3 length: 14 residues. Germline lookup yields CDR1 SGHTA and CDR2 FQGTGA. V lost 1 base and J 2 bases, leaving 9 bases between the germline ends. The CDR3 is CASSLKSGTYEQYF. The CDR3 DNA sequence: TGTGCCAGCAGCTTAAAGAGCGGTACCTACGAGCAGTACTTC.

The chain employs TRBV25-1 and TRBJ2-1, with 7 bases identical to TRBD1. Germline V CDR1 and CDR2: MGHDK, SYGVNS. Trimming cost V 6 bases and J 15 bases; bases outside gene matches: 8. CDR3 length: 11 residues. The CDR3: CASSNRGDLFF. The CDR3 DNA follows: TGTGCCAGCAGCAACAGGGGAGACCTGTTCTTC.

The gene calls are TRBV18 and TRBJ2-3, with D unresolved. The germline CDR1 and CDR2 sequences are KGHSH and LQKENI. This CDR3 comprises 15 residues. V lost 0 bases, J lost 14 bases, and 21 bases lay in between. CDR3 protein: CASSPPNRHSRLPYF. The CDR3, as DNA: TGTGCCAGCTCACCACCTAATCGACACAGCCGCCTTCCGTATTTT.

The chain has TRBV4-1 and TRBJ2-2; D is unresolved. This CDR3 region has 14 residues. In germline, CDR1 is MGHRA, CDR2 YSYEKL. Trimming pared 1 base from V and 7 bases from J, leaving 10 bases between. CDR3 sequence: CASSQAKLIGELFF. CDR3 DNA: TGCGCCAGCAGCCAAGCTAAATTAATCGGGGAGCTGTTTTTT.

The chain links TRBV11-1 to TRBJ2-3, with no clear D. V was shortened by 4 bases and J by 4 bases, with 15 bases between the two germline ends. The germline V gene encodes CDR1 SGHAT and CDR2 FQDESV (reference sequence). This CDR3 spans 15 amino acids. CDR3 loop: CASSSSPASADTQYF. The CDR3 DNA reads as TGTGCCAGCAGCTCCTCACCGGCGTCGGCAGATACGCAGTATTTT.

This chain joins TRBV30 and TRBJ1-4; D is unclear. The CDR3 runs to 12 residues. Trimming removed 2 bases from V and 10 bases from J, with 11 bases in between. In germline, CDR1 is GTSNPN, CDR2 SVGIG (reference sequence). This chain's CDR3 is CAWSRGSGKLFF. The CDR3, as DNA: TGTGCCTGGAGTCGCGGCTCCGGAAAACTGTTTTTT.

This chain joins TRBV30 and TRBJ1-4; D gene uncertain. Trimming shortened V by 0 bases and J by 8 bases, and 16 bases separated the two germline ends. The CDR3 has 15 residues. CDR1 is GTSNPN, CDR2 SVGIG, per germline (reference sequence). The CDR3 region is CAWSVQEWGGEKLFF. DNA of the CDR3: TGTGCCTGGAGTGTACAAGAGTGGGGAGGGGAAAAACTGTTTTTT.

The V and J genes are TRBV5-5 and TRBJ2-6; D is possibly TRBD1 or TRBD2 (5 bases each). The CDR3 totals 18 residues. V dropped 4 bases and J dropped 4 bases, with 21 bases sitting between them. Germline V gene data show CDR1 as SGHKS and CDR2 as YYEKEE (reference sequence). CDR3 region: CASSPLRWGGLGANVLTF. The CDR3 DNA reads TGTGCCAGCAGCCCTTTACGGTGGGGCGGGTTGGGGGCCAACGTCCTGACTTTC.

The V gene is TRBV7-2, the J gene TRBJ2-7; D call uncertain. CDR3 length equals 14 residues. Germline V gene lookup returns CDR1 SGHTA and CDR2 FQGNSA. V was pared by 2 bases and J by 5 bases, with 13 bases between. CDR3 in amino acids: CASSLKGTAHEQYF. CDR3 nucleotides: TGTGCCAGCAGCTTAAAGGGAACCGCCCACGAGCAGTACTTC.

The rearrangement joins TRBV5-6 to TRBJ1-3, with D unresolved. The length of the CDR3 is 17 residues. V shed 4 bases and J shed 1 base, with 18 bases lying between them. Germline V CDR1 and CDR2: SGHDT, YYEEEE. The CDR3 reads CASSAVTERKSGNTIYF. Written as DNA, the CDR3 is TGTGCCAGCAGCGCCGTCACAGAACGCAAATCTGGAAACACCATATATTTT.

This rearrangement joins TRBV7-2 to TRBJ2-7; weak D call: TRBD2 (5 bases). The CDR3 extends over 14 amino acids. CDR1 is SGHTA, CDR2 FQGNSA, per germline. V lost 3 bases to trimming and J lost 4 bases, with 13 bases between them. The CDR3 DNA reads TGTGCCAGCAGCTTCGGACTCTCGGGGTACGAGCAGTACTTC. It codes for CASSFGLSGYEQYF.

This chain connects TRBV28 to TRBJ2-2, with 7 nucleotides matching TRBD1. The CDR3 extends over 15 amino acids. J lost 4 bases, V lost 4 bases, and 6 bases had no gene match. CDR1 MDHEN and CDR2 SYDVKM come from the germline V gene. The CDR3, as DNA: TGTGCCAGCAGTTCCCCCGGACAGGCCACCGGGGAGCTGTTTTTT. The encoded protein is CASSSPGQATGELFF. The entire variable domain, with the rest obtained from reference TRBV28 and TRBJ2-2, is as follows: DVKVTQSSRYLVKRTGEKVFLECVQDMDHENMFWYRQDPGLGLRLIYFSYDVKMKEKGDIPEGYSVSREKKERFSLILESASTNQTSMYLCASSSPGQATGELFFGEGSRLTVL.

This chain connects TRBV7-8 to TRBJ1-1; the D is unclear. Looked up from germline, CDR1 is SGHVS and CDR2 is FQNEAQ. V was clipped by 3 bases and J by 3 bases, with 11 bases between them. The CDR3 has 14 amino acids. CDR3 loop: CASSLPSWDTEAFF. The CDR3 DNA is TGTGCCAGCAGCTTGCCGTCTTGGGACACTGAAGCTTTCTTT. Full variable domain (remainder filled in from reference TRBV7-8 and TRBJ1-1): GAGVSQSPRYKVAKRGQDVALRCDPISGHVSLFWYQQALGQGPEFLTYFQNEAQLDKSGLPSDRFFAERPEGSVSTLKIQRTQQEDSAVYLCASSLPSWDTEAFFGQGTRLTVV.

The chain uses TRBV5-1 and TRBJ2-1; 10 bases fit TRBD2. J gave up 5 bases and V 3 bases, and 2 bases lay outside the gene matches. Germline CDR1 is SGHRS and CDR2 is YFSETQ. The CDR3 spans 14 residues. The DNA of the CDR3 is TGCGCCAGCAGCTCCGGACTAGCGGACAATGAGCAGTTCTTC. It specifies CASSSGLADNEQFF.

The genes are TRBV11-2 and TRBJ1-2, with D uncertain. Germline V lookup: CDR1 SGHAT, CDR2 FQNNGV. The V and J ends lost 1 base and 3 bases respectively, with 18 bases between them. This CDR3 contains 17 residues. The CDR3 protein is CASSLGFGRGKHYGYTF. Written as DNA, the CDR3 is TGTGCCAGCAGCTTAGGATTCGGGCGGGGAAAGCACTATGGCTACACCTTC.

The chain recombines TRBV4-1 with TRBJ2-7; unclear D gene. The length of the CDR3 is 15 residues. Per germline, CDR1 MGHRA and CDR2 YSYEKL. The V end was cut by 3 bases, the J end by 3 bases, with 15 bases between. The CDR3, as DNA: TGCGCCAGCAGCCAGGACGATAGTGAGATCTACGAGCAGTACTTC. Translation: CASSQDDSEIYEQYF.

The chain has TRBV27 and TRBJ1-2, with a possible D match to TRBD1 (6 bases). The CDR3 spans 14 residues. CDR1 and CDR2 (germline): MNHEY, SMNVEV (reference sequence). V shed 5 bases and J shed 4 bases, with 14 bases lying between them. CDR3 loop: CASSDHGTLYGYTF. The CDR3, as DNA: TGTGCCAGCAGTGACCACGGGACACTCTATGGCTACACCTTC.

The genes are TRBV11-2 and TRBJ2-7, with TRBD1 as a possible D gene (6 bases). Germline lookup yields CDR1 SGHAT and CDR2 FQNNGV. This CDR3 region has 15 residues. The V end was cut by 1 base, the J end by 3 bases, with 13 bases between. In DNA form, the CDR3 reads TGTGCCAGCAGCTTAGGTAACAGGGTTCTCTACGAGCAGTACTTC. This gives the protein CASSLGNRVLYEQYF.